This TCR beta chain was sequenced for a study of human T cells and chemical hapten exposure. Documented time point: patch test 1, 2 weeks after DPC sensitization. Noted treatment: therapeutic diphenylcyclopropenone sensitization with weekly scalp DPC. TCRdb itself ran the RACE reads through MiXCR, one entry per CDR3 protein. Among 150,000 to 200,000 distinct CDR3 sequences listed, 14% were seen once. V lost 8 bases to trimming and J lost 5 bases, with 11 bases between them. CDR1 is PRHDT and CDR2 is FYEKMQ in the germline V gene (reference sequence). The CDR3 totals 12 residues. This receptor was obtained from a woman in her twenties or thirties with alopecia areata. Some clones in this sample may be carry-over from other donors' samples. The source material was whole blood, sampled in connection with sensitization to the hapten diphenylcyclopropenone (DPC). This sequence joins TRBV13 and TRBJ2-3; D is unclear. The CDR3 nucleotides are TGTGCCAGCGGATTAACGGTAGATACGCAGTATTTT. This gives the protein CASGLTVDTQYF.